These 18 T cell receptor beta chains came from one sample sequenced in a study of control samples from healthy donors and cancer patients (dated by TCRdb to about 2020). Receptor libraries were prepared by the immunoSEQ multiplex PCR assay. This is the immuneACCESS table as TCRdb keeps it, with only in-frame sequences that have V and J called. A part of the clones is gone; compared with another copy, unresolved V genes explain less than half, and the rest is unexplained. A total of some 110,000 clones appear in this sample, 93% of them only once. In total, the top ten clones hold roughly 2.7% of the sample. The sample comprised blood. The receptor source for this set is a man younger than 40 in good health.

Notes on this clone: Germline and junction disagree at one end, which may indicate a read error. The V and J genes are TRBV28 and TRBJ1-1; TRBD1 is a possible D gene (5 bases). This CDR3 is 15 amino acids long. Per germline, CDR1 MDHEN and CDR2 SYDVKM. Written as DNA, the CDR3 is TGTGCCAGCAGTCCCTATACGGGGGGGATGGTGGTTCCGATCTTT. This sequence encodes CASSPYTGGMVVPIF.

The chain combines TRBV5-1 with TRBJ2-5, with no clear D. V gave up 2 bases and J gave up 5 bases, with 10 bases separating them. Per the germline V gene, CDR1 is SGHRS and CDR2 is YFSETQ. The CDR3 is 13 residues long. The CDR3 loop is CASSFEGLETQYF. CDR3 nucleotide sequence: TGCGCCAGCAGCTTCGAAGGGTTGGAGACCCAGTACTTC.

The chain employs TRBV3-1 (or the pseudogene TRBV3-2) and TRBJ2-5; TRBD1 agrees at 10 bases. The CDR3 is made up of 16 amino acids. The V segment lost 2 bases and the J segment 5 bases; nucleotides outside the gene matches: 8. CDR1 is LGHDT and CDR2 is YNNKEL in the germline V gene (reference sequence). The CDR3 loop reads CASSQPDRGLWETQYF. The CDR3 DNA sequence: TGTGCCAGCAGCCAACCCGACAGGGGGCTTTGGGAGACCCAGTACTTC.

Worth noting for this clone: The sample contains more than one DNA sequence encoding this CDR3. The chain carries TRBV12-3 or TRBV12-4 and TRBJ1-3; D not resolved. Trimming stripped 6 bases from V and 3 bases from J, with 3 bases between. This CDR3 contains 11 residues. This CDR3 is CASSLGNTIYF. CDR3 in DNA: TGTGCCAGCAGCCTTGGAAACACCATATATTTT.

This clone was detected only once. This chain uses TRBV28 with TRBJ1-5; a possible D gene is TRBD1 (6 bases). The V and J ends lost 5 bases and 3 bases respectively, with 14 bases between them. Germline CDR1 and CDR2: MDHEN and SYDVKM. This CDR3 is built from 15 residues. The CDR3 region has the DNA TGTGCCAGCAGTCCGCTCGGACAGACCAATCAGCCCCAGCATTTT. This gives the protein CASSPLGQTNQPQHF.

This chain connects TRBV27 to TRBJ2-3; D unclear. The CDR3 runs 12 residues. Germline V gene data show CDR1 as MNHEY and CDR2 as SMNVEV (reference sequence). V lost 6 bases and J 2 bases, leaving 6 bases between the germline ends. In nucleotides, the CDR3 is TGTGCCAGCAGCCCAACCACAGATACGCAGTATTTT. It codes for CASSPTTDTQYF.

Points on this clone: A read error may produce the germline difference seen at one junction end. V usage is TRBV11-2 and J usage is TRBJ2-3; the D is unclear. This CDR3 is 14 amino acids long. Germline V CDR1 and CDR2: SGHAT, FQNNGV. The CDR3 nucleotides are TGTGCCAGCAGATTAGGGATTTCGAGAGATACGCAGTATTTT. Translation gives CASRLGISRDTQYF.

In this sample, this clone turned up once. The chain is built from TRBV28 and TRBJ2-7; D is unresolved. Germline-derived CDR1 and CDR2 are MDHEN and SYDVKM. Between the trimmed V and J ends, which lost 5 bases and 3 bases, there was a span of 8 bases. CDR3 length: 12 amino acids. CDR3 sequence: CASSLRFYEQYF. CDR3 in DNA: TGTGCCAGCAGTCTTCGGTTCTACGAGCAGTACTTC.

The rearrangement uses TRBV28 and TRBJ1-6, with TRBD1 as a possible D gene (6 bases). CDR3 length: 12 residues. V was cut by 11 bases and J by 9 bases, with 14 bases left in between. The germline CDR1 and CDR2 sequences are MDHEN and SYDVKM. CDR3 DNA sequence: TGTGCCGGAGGACAGTTTTCTTCACCCCTCCACTTT. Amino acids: CAGGQFSSPLHF.

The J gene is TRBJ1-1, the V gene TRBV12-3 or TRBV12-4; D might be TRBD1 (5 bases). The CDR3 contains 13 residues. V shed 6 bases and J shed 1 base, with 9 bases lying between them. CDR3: CASSLTGNTEAFF. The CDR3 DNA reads TGTGCCAGCAGCTTAACAGGGAACACTGAAGCTTTCTTT.

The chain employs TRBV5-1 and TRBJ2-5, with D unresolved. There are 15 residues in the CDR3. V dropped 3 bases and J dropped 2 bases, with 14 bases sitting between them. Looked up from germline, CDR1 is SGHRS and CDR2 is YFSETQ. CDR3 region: CASSSIGRLQETQYF. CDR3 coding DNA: TGCGCCAGCAGCTCCATAGGACGGCTACAAGAGACCCAGTACTTC.

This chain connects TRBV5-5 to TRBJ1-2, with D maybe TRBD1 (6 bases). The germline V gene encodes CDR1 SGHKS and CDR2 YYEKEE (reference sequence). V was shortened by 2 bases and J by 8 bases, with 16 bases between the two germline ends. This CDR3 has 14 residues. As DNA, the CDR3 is TGTGCCAGCAGCTTATCCCCCCTCCAGGGGGGCTACACCTTC. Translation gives CASSLSPLQGGYTF.

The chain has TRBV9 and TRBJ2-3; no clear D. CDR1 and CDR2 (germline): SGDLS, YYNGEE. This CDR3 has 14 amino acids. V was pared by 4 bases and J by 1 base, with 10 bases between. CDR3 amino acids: CASSRQGRTDTQYF. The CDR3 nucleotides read TGTGCCAGCAGCCGCCAAGGCCGCACAGATACGCAGTATTTT.

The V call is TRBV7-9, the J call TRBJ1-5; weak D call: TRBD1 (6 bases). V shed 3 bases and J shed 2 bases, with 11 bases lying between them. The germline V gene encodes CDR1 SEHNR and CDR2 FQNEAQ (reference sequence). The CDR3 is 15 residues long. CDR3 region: CASSFQGGGNQPQHF. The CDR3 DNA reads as TGTGCCAGCAGCTTTCAAGGGGGAGGCAATCAGCCCCAGCATTTT.

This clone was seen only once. This CDR3 reads CASSRLALSSTDTQYF. CDR3 in DNA: TGTGCCAGCAGTCGACTAGCGCTGTCTAGCACAGATACGCAGTATTTT. This sequence joins TRBV6-4 and TRBJ2-3; 8 bases are a match to TRBD2. Looked up from germline, CDR1 is MRHNA and CDR2 is SNTAGT. The CDR3 extends over 16 amino acids. The ends lost 5 bases at V and 0 bases at J; junction bases unmatched: 7.

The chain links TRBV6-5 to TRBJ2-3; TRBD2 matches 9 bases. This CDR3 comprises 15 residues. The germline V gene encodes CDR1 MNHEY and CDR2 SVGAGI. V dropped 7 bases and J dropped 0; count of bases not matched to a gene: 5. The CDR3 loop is CASTLSGGSTDTQYF. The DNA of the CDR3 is TGTGCCAGCACCCTTAGCGGGGGTAGCACAGATACGCAGTATTTT.

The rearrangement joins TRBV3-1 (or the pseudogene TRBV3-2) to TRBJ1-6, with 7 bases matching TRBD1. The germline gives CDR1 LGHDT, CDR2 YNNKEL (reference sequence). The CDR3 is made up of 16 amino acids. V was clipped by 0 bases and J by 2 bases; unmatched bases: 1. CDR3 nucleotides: TGTGCCAGCAGCCAAGAAGGGACAGCCTATAATTCACCCCTCCACTTT. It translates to CASSQEGTAYNSPLHF.

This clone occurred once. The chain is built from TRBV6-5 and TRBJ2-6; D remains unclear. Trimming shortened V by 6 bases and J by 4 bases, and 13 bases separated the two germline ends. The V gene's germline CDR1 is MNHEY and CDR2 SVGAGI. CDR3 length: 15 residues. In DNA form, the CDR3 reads TGTGCCAGCAGAAAACGGGCCCTCGGGGCCAACGTCCTGACTTTC. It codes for CASRKRALGANVLTF.